These T cell receptor beta chains were read from a single sample in a study of blood T cell repertoires in COVID-19. Libraries were prepared by immunoSEQ multiplex PCR; TCRdb keeps only in-frame clonotypes and omits some of them. The repertoire has a few hundred thousand clones, approximately 88% of them found once; the top ten carry under 0.95%. Source material: peripheral blood. The receptors originated from a woman in her 30s with acute or convalescent COVID-19. Each CDR3 is given with its conserved first and last residue. The order of the fields is V gene, clone size, J gene, CDR3 protein. A row's size may be missing; if present it is once, few, many or a size class.

v_call: TRBV6-2/TRBV6-3
clone_size: NA
j_call: TRBJ1-5
cdr3_aa: CASSYSSAGGGQPQHF

v_call: TRBV19
clone_size: once
j_call: TRBJ2-7
cdr3_aa: CASEEGSGSSYEQYF

v_call: TRBV27
clone_size: NA
j_call: TRBJ1-5
cdr3_aa: CASSLGSGSNQPQHF

v_call: TRBV6-5
clone_size: NA
j_call: TRBJ1-5
cdr3_aa: CASSYSLQGDQPQHF

v_call: TRBV4-1
clone_size: NA
j_call: TRBJ2-2
cdr3_aa: CASSQDFERRHHSTATPGELFF

v_call: TRBV27
clone_size: NA
j_call: TRBJ1-5
cdr3_aa: CASSLSGGSNQPQHF

v_call: TRBV6-6
clone_size: NA
j_call: TRBJ2-7
cdr3_aa: CASSYATSPSEQYF

v_call: TRBV3-1/TRBV3-2
clone_size: NA
j_call: TRBJ1-1
cdr3_aa: CASSYMNTEAFF

v_call: TRBV9
clone_size: NA
j_call: TRBJ1-1
cdr3_aa: CASSVLAGVSTEAFF

v_call: TRBV4-1
clone_size: few
j_call: TRBJ2-7
cdr3_aa: CASSHTSGRAVYEQYF

v_call: TRBV9
clone_size: NA
j_call: TRBJ2-1
cdr3_aa: CASSVGGGFNEQFF

v_call: TRBV19
clone_size: NA
j_call: TRBJ2-1
cdr3_aa: CASSIAPPSGSFNEQFF

v_call: TRBV18
clone_size: NA
j_call: TRBJ1-1
cdr3_aa: CASSPTASGDTEAFF

v_call: TRBV7-9
clone_size: NA
j_call: TRBJ1-5
cdr3_aa: CASSLLGQGKVSNQPQHF

v_call: TRBV28
clone_size: NA
j_call: TRBJ1-1
cdr3_aa: CASSRSRGAREAFF

v_call: TRBV27
clone_size: NA
j_call: TRBJ1-5
cdr3_aa: CASSHNRGGDQPQHF

v_call: TRBV30
clone_size: NA
j_call: TRBJ2-2
cdr3_aa: CAWSLGGPGELFF

v_call: TRBV5-4
clone_size: NA
j_call: TRBJ1-2
cdr3_aa: CASSLYGGANYGYTF

v_call: TRBV7-9
clone_size: NA
j_call: TRBJ2-5
cdr3_aa: CASSGRQEETQYF

v_call: TRBV7-9
clone_size: NA
j_call: TRBJ1-5
cdr3_aa: CASSPEAGMNQPQHF

v_call: TRBV12-3/TRBV12-4
clone_size: once
j_call: TRBJ1-5
cdr3_aa: CASSLESHQPQHF

v_call: TRBV24-1
clone_size: NA
j_call: TRBJ2-2
cdr3_aa: CATSGHITSTTGELFF

v_call: TRBV12-3/TRBV12-4
clone_size: NA
j_call: TRBJ2-1
cdr3_aa: CASSFKGEGFF

v_call: TRBV19
clone_size: NA
j_call: TRBJ1-1
cdr3_aa: CASSMIDRLNTEAFF

v_call: TRBV27
clone_size: NA
j_call: TRBJ2-2
cdr3_aa: CASRIWGRVHGELFF

v_call: TRBV6-5
clone_size: few
j_call: TRBJ2-5
cdr3_aa: CASTTGIWETQYF

v_call: TRBV19
clone_size: NA
j_call: TRBJ1-5
cdr3_aa: CASSIDQVAGQHF

v_call: TRBV9
clone_size: NA
j_call: TRBJ2-7
cdr3_aa: CASSVAVRAYEQYF

v_call: TRBV7-8
clone_size: NA
j_call: TRBJ1-2
cdr3_aa: CASSRTGDGYTF

v_call: TRBV6-5
clone_size: NA
j_call: TRBJ2-3
cdr3_aa: CASKIGTGMARQYF

v_call: TRBV19
clone_size: NA
j_call: TRBJ2-5
cdr3_aa: CASSPRTGATQETQYF

v_call: TRBV2
clone_size: once
j_call: TRBJ2-5
cdr3_aa: CASSEWGLGSETQYF

v_call: TRBV10-2
clone_size: few
j_call: TRBJ1-1
cdr3_aa: CASSDPASRGNTEAFF

v_call: TRBV6-5
clone_size: NA
j_call: TRBJ2-7
cdr3_aa: CASSYSTRDEQYF

v_call: TRBV11-2
clone_size: NA
j_call: TRBJ2-1
cdr3_aa: CASSGTSGSFDEQFF

v_call: TRBV27
clone_size: NA
j_call: TRBJ1-4
cdr3_aa: CASSLWGESEKLFF

v_call: TRBV30
clone_size: NA
j_call: TRBJ1-2
cdr3_aa: CAWSAVNRGLGTF

v_call: TRBV14
clone_size: NA
j_call: TRBJ1-1
cdr3_aa: CASSQDVNTEAFF

v_call: TRBV5-4
clone_size: NA
j_call: TRBJ2-2
cdr3_aa: CASSLRTSGTGELFF

v_call: TRBV27
clone_size: NA
j_call: TRBJ1-6
cdr3_aa: CASSLIQGRSPLHF

v_call: TRBV21-1
clone_size: NA
j_call: TRBJ2-5
cdr3_aa: CASTPGQKQETQYF

v_call: TRBV19
clone_size: NA
j_call: TRBJ1-2
cdr3_aa: CASSIDLEHSSYGYTF

v_call: TRBV30
clone_size: NA
j_call: TRBJ2-1
cdr3_aa: CAWSSWASGFNEQFF

v_call: TRBV5-8
clone_size: NA
j_call: TRBJ2-7
cdr3_aa: CASSLPRDRPYEQYF

v_call: TRBV2
clone_size: NA
j_call: TRBJ2-5
cdr3_aa: CASIQAEAPQETQYF

v_call: TRBV5-4
clone_size: NA
j_call: TRBJ2-5
cdr3_aa: CASSSPGGGTQYF

v_call: TRBV5-1
clone_size: NA
j_call: TRBJ2-7
cdr3_aa: CASSLGQGDYEQYF

v_call: TRBV5-1
clone_size: NA
j_call: TRBJ2-2
cdr3_aa: CASSALGRGGTGELFF

v_call: TRBV19
clone_size: once
j_call: TRBJ2-5
cdr3_aa: CASSPRGGQETQYF

v_call: TRBV2
clone_size: NA
j_call: TRBJ2-7
cdr3_aa: CAGAIGLGEQYF

v_call: TRBV19
clone_size: once
j_call: TRBJ2-7
cdr3_aa: CASSIRGSGYEQYF

v_call: TRBV7-9
clone_size: once
j_call: TRBJ2-1
cdr3_aa: CASRVRAGANEQFF

v_call: TRBV11-2
clone_size: NA
j_call: TRBJ1-2
cdr3_aa: CASSSSPGTTYGYTF

v_call: TRBV7-8
clone_size: NA
j_call: TRBJ2-7
cdr3_aa: CASSLFPAGGPEQYF

v_call: TRBV19
clone_size: NA
j_call: TRBJ1-3
cdr3_aa: CASSRGQGFPGNTIYF

v_call: TRBV11-3
clone_size: NA
j_call: TRBJ2-3
cdr3_aa: CASSSTDTQYF

v_call: TRBV7-8
clone_size: NA
j_call: TRBJ2-7
cdr3_aa: CASSFAGGRDEQYF

v_call: TRBV10-3
clone_size: NA
j_call: TRBJ2-7
cdr3_aa: CAIRPGFGAYEQYF